These T cell receptor beta chains were read from a single sample in a study of monozygotic twins with inflammatory bowel disease. TCRdb re-called the 5' RACE reads; every CDR3 protein appears as one record, without DNA. Here the sample table reports 90,000 to 110,000 distinct CDR3 sequences. Sample: blood. These receptors came from a human donor with ulcerative colitis or Crohn's disease, or a healthy co-twin of an affected twin (not recorded which). Both conserved end residues are part of each CDR3.

TRBV28	TRBJ1-2	CASSLSDRGLGYTF
TRBV28	TRBJ2-7	CASHSGRAYLEQYF
TRBV7-3	TRBJ2-7	CASSLKRSVAYEQYF
TRBV28	TRBJ2-1	CASSLTPGLPIVDEQFF
TRBV6-1	TRBJ2-3	CASSRKEREASADTQYF
TRBV12-3/TRBV12-4	TRBJ1-5	CASSLSNVVQPQHF
TRBV18	TRBJ1-5	CASSYLGAGGQPQHF
TRBV3-1	TRBJ1-3	CASSQVFAGNTIYF
TRBV7-8	TRBJ1-3	CASSLAAPGQSGNTIYF
TRBV3-1	TRBJ2-7	CASSQVASAREQYF
TRBV5-4	TRBJ2-3	CASSLALARNTDTQYF
TRBV12-3/TRBV12-4	TRBJ1-5	CASSFERDGNQPQHF
TRBV12-3/TRBV12-4	TRBJ2-7	CASSRYGTDNYEQYF
TRBV5-4	TRBJ1-1	CASSSVRTEAFF
TRBV7-3	TRBJ1-3	CASSLSSGGEGNTIYF
TRBV5-1	TRBJ2-3	CASSLGLAQDTQYF
TRBV28	TRBJ1-5	CASREGQGEFQPQHF
TRBV29-1	TRBJ2-1	CSVKLDRRFNEQFF
TRBV5-1	TRBJ2-1	CASSSGSVSYNEQFF
TRBV20-1	TRBJ1-1	CSASKRVQGTEAFF
TRBV5-1	TRBJ2-5	CASSLGLAGTLPHSGQYF
TRBV12-3/TRBV12-4	TRBJ2-1	CASRPPTGGEQFF
TRBV19	TRBJ2-3	CASSINRGSSTDTQYF
TRBV3-1	TRBJ2-7	CASSARLAGDYEQYF
TRBV10-2	TRBJ2-3	CASSDPSGTDTQYF
TRBV7-9	TRBJ1-1	CASSLAANTEAFF
TRBV19	TRBJ1-1	CASSQRNTEAFF
TRBV29-1	TRBJ2-6	CSVEDGFSGANVLTF
TRBV14	TRBJ2-3	CASSPVSDTQYF
TRBV7-2	TRBJ2-7	CASSLAGGPYEQYF
TRBV5-1	TRBJ1-5	CASSPGASNQPQHF
TRBV3-1	TRBJ1-1	CASSHGTGTEAFF
TRBV20-1	TRBJ2-1	CSARDRPSGAYNEQFF
TRBV12-3/TRBV12-4	TRBJ2-2	CASRSTGANTGELFF
TRBV5-5	TRBJ2-5	CASSPAPTEETQYF
TRBV7-3	TRBJ1-1	CASSTGGPNTEAFF
TRBV20-1	TRBJ2-7	CSAPGGEGYEQYF
TRBV28	TRBJ1-4	CASSLRTTNEKLFF
TRBV28	TRBJ1-2	CASGQGGYGYTF
TRBV21-1	TRBJ2-7	CASSKGTGVSYEQYF
TRBV6-4	TRBJ2-1	CASSDSTSGSNEQFF